The 15 T cell receptor beta chains below all came from one sample that was sequenced in a study of cytomegalovirus exposure and HLA in healthy donors. PCR primers comprised 60 Vbeta and 13 Jbeta primers. TCRdb's table, derived via immunoSEQ multiplex PCR, lists solely in-frame clones and lacks some. The sample contains 80,000 to 130,000 clones, approximately 80% of which appear only once. The sample comprised PBMCs. The receptors originated from a female donor in good health and CMV-seropositive.

V is TRBV10-2 and J is TRBJ1-1, with 9 bases aligning to TRBD1. Germline V gene sequence: CDR1 WSHSY, CDR2 SAAADI. The V gene end was trimmed by 6 bases and the J gene end by 4 bases; junction bases not matched to a gene: 15. The CDR3 contains 17 residues. This CDR3 reads CASREQGAGGMVTEAFF. The CDR3 coding sequence is TGCGCCAGCAGAGAACAGGGGGCGGGAGGCATGGTCACTGAAGCTTTCTTT.

The chain recombines TRBV4-1 with TRBJ2-3; D is possibly TRBD1 (6 bases). CDR1 and CDR2 (germline): MGHRA, YSYEKL. CDR3 length: 15 amino acids. V dropped 2 bases and J dropped 4 bases, with 13 bases sitting between them. CDR3 region: CASSQYWTEADTQYF. In DNA, the CDR3 is TGCGCCAGCAGCCAATATTGGACAGAGGCAGATACGCAGTATTTT.

V usage is TRBV7-2 and J usage is TRBJ1-4; D is unclear. V lost 2 bases and J lost 7, with 14 bases in between. This CDR3 comprises 15 residues. The germline gives CDR1 SGHTA, CDR2 FQGNSA. Here the CDR3 DNA reads TGTGCCAGCAGCTTAAGTGGAAAACCAGGTGAAAAACTGTTTTTT. Translating it yields CASSLSGKPGEKLFF.

The V and J genes are TRBV6-5 and TRBJ1-1; maybe TRBD1 (6 bases). The length of the CDR3 is 13 residues. Trimming stripped 5 bases from V and 5 bases from J, with 12 bases between. Germline V gene sequence: CDR1 MNHEY, CDR2 SVGAGI. CDR3 sequence: CASSGQGRTEAFF. The CDR3 coding sequence is TGTGCCAGCAGTGGTCAGGGGCGGACTGAAGCTTTCTTT.

The V call is TRBV7-8, the J call TRBJ1-2; D is ambiguous. CDR1 is SGHVS, CDR2 FQNEAQ, per germline. The CDR3 has 13 residues. The V and J ends lost 0 bases and 1 base respectively, with 3 bases between them. In nucleotides, the CDR3 is TGTGCCAGCAGCTTAGCCAATAACTATGGCTACACCTTC. Protein sequence: CASSLANNYGYTF. Using reference TRBV7-8 and TRBJ1-2 for the parts outside the CDR3, the full variable domain is GAGVSQSPRYKVAKRGQDVALRCDPISGHVSLFWYQQALGQGPEFLTYFQNEAQLDKSGLPSDRFFAERPEGSVSTLKIQRTQQEDSAVYLCASSLANNYGYTFGSGTRLTVV.

The chain uses TRBV9 and TRBJ2-7, with D maybe TRBD2 (5 bases). Trimming removed 3 bases at V and 0 bases at J, with 7 bases between. This CDR3 is 13 amino acids long. The V gene's germline CDR1 is SGDLS and CDR2 YYNGEE. The CDR3 here is CASSAGLSYEQYF. The DNA for the CDR3 is TGTGCCAGCAGCGCCGGACTCTCCTACGAGCAGTACTTC.

This clone was seen a handful of times. At one boundary the junction diverges from the germline segment, which might be a read error. This sequence joins TRBV6-5 and TRBJ2-6; 7 bases are a match to TRBD1. The CDR3 runs 16 residues. Germline loops: CDR1 MNHEY, CDR2 SVGAGI. CDR3 coding DNA: TGTGCCAGCAGTTCGCACGCAGGGGGTAGGACCAACGGCCTGACTTTC. Protein product: CASSSHAGGRTNGLTF.

J is TRBJ2-2 and V is TRBV4-3; weak D call: TRBD2 (5 bases). CDR3 length: 17 residues. The germline V gene encodes CDR1 LGHNA and CDR2 YSLEER. V dropped 2 bases and J dropped 5 bases, with 18 bases sitting between them. The CDR3 coding sequence is TGCGCCAGCAGCCAACGGACTGACGGGGATTTAACCGGGGAGCTGTTTTTT. Translation: CASSQRTDGDLTGELFF.

The chain employs TRBV5-1 and TRBJ1-3, with 7 nucleotides matching TRBD1. The CDR3 extends over 16 amino acids. Germline-derived CDR1 and CDR2 are SGHRS and YFSETQ. With 0 bases clipped from V and 3 bases from J, the junction kept 6 bases outside the gene matches. The CDR3 loop is CASSLDTGAVGNTIYF. CDR3 bases: TGCGCCAGCAGCTTGGATACAGGGGCGGTTGGAAACACCATATATTTT.

Details on this clone: The germline gene is not matched at one end of the junction; a read error may be the cause. The chain joins TRBV7-2 to TRBJ2-6; 9 bases are shared with TRBD2. The CDR3 spans 19 residues. CDR1 is SGHTA, CDR2 FQGNSA, per germline. CDR3 DNA sequence: TGTGCCAGCAGCCCGTTCCTAGCGGGGCACGGCTCTGGGGCCAACGGCCTGACTTTC. Translated: CASSPFLAGHGSGANGLTF.

The chain is built from TRBV30 and TRBJ1-2; the match to TRBD1 covers 8 bases. V gave up 3 bases and J gave up 4 bases; unmatched junction bases: 7. CDR3 length: 14 residues. Germline CDR1 GTSNPN, CDR2 SVGIG (reference sequence). This chain's CDR3 is CAWSYGTGVYGYTF. The CDR3 DNA reads as TGTGCCTGGAGCTACGGGACAGGCGTCTATGGCTACACCTTC. Full variable domain (remainder filled in from reference TRBV30 and TRBJ1-2): SQTIHQWPATLVQPVGSPLSLECTVEGTSNPNLYWYRQAAGRGLQLLFYSVGIGQISSEVPQNLSASRPQDRQFILSSKKLLLSDSGFYLCAWSYGTGVYGYTFGSGTRLTVV.

The chain has TRBV7-2 and TRBJ2-1, with D perhaps TRBD2 (7 bases). Per the germline V gene, CDR1 is SGHTA and CDR2 is FQGNSA. V was shortened by 5 bases and J by 9 bases, with 17 bases between the two germline ends. The length of the CDR3 is 14 residues. The CDR3 sequence: CASSPRGAVSEQFF. Written as DNA, the CDR3 is TGTGCCAGCAGCCCCCGGGGGGCAGTTAGTGAGCAGTTCTTC.

The V gene is TRBV6-1, the J gene TRBJ2-1; D ambiguous. The CDR3 has 12 residues. V was trimmed by 7 bases and J by 3 bases, leaving 7 bases between them. Germline V gene data show CDR1 as MNHNS and CDR2 as SASEGT. For the CDR3, the DNA is TGTGCCAGCACGGCGGTCTACAATGAGCAGTTCTTC. It encodes CASTAVYNEQFF.

The rearrangement uses TRBV29-1 and TRBJ1-3; 10 bases agree with TRBD1. Germline V gives CDR1 SQVTM, CDR2 ANQGSEA. V lost 0 bases to trimming and J lost 4 bases; unmatched junction nucleotides: 6. The CDR3 sequence is 16 residues long. The CDR3 coding sequence is TGCAGCGTTGAAGACTATCCGGGACAGGGGGGAAACACCATATATTTT. Translated, it gives CSVEDYPGQGGNTIYF.

This clone came up once. The chain joins TRBV30 to TRBJ2-5; possibly TRBD2 for D (5 bases). V lost 7 bases and J lost 0, with 15 bases in between. The CDR3 totals 14 residues. Germline V CDR1 and CDR2: GTSNPN, SVGIG (reference sequence). DNA for the CDR3: TGTGCCTCTGATGCTTCGGGGAACCAAGAGACCCAGTACTTC. This gives the protein CASDASGNQETQYF.